Listed below are T cell receptor beta chains from one sample, sequenced in a study of blood T cells in healthy people across ages. TCRdb re-analysed the 5' RACE reads in MiXCR, keeping a single row per CDR3 protein. The data hold some 1.5 million distinct CDR3 sequences, with over 25% observed a single time. Sequenced material: blood. The receptors here all came from a woman in her thirties in good health. The CDR3 runs from the conserved cysteine through the conserved F or W. Fields, in order: CDR3 DNA, CDR3 protein, D gene, V gene, J gene, clone size. The D gene is left open where the match is weak. The size field is filled for only some rows; it gives once, few, many or a size class.

TGTGCCAGCAGTGAAGGGAAGGCCGATACGCAGTATTTT,CASSEGKADTQYF,.,TRBV6-1,TRBJ2-3,few
TGCGCCAGCAGCCAAGATGGATTCGGACTAGCGGGAGGCACAGATACGCAGTATTTT,CASSQDGFGLAGGTDTQYF,TRBD2,TRBV4-3,TRBJ2-3,few
TGTGCCAGCAAGGTTCGTCGGGACAGGGTATTCGAGCAGTACTTC,CASKVRRDRVFEQYF,TRBD1,TRBV2,TRBJ2-7,many
TGTGCCAGCATGGGTAGGGACTCTTACTACGAGCAGTACTTC,CASMGRDSYYEQYF,.,TRBV27,TRBJ2-7,.
TGCAGTGCTATCCTGGGGCAAGAGACCCAGTACTTC,CSAILGQETQYF,.,TRBV20-1,TRBJ2-5,.
TGTGCCAGCAGTTTAGTAAGGGAGACCCAGTTCTTC,CASSLVRETQFF,.,TRBV28,TRBJ2-1,.
TGTGCCAGCACCGCCCGGGACAGGGGTACGGGGGAGCAGTACTTC,CASTARDRGTGEQYF,TRBD1,TRBV5-5,TRBJ2-7,few
TGCAGTGCTAGAGATCTCGGAGCGCGGAACAATGAGCAGTTCTTC,CSARDLGARNNEQFF,.,TRBV20-1,TRBJ2-1,few
TGCAGTGCTGGGACAGGAATGAACACTGAAGCTTTCTTT,CSAGTGMNTEAFF,TRBD1,TRBV20-1,TRBJ1-1,.
TGTGCCAGCAGCTTAGATCGGGGTCTAGAGAATTACAATGAGCAGTTCTTC,CASSLDRGLENYNEQFF,.,TRBV5-4,TRBJ2-1,many
TGTGCCAGCAGTTTATTGGCAGAGACTGGCAGACATGAGCAGTTCTTC,CASSLLAETGRHEQFF,.,TRBV27,TRBJ2-1,.
TGTGCCAGCAGCTCGCGAGGTAACATTCAGTACTTC,CASSSRGNIQYF,.,TRBV7-2,TRBJ2-4,many
TGTGCCAGCAGCTCTGGGTCAACCGCAGATACGCAGTATTTT,CASSSGSTADTQYF,.,TRBV3-1,TRBJ2-3,.
TGTGCCAGCAGCCAGAGGGGACTAGCGGGTGCGAAGACCCAGTACTTC,CASSQRGLAGAKTQYF,TRBD2,TRBV14,TRBJ2-5,.
TGTGCCAGCAGCTGGGGGGCAGGCCCCCTCCGCTCCGTGGACAAGCAGTACTTC,CASSWGAGPLRSVDKQYF,.,TRBV5-6,TRBJ2-4,.
TGCGCCAGCAGCTTGGGGAGCGTCTCAGCGACAGATACGCAGTATTTT,CASSLGSVSATDTQYF,.,TRBV5-1,TRBJ2-3,.
TGTGCCAGCAGCCGTGGACAGGGGGGCTATGAGCAGTTCTTC,CASSRGQGGYEQFF,TRBD1,TRBV3-1,TRBJ2-1,.
TGTGCCACCAGCAGAGTAGCAGGGGGCGACACTGAAGCTTTCTTT,CATSRVAGGDTEAFF,TRBD1,TRBV15,TRBJ1-1,.
TGTGCCACCAGCGGAGAGGGAGGCATCTCCTACGAGCAGTACTTC,CATSGEGGISYEQYF,.,TRBV15,TRBJ2-7,.
TGTGCCAGCAGCCAACAGGGGATTAATCAGCCCCAGCATTTT,CASSQQGINQPQHF,TRBD1,TRBV7-2,TRBJ1-5,.
TGTGCCAGCAGCTTAGACGCACTAGCGGGGAACACAGATACGCAGTATTTT,CASSLDALAGNTDTQYF,TRBD2,TRBV11-2,TRBJ2-3,few
TGTGCCAGCAGTTTTCCCCCGGGACAGGGGGCAGGCGAGCAGTACTTC,CASSFPPGQGAGEQYF,TRBD1,TRBV12-3/TRBV12-4,TRBJ2-7,many
TGTGCCACCAGTGATGCTACAACCGGGACTAGCGGGAGAGTTGAGCAGTTCTTC,CATSDATTGTSGRVEQFF,TRBD2,TRBV24-1,TRBJ2-1,.
TGCGCCAGCAGTCTACCTAGCGGGGTCTACAATGAGCAGTTCTTC,CASSLPSGVYNEQFF,TRBD2,TRBV5-1,TRBJ2-1,.
TGTGCCAGCAGCTTCGGGTCAGGGTTAAATCAGCCCCAGCATTTT,CASSFGSGLNQPQHF,.,TRBV7-2,TRBJ1-5,.
TGCGCCAGCAGCAGGAGCCCGGACAGGGTTGGCTACGAGCAGTACTTC,CASSRSPDRVGYEQYF,TRBD1,TRBV5-1,TRBJ2-7,many
TGTGCCAGCAGCCAGGGACAGGGTACAATAGCTTTCTTT,CASSQGQGTIAFF,TRBD1,TRBV7-9,TRBJ1-1,few
TGTGCCAGCAGCTTAACGGGGCTCGTAACTTCGGAGACCCAGTACTTC,CASSLTGLVTSETQYF,.,TRBV7-3,TRBJ2-5,few
TGTGCCAGCAGCCATAGCCGGGACAGGGAAACCACTAATGAGCAGTTCTTC,CASSHSRDRETTNEQFF,TRBD1,TRBV3-1,TRBJ2-1,.
TGCAGTGCTAGAGATCAGGCTAGCGGGGGGGGGGTCGAGCAGTACTTC,CSARDQASGGGVEQYF,TRBD2,TRBV20-1,TRBJ2-7,many
TGTGCCAGCAGCTTAGGACTAGCGGGGGGTCCGGATACGCAGTATTTT,CASSLGLAGGPDTQYF,TRBD2,TRBV7-3,TRBJ2-3,many
TGTGCCAGCAGTTCCCGGCTTTTCACTAGCGGGTCTAGCACAGATACGCAGTATTTT,CASSSRLFTSGSSTDTQYF,TRBD2,TRBV6-5,TRBJ2-3,.
TGTGCCAGCAGTTTGCGGGAAGTGGGGGAGCAGTACTTC,CASSLREVGEQYF,.,TRBV12-3/TRBV12-4,TRBJ2-4,many
TGTGCCAGCAGCTTAGACAGCAATCTGCCCTATGGCTACACCTTC,CASSLDSNLPYGYTF,.,TRBV7-2,TRBJ1-2,.
TGTGCCAGCAGTTTCTCCGGGGGGGATTACGGCAATCAGCCCCAGCATTTT,CASSFSGGDYGNQPQHF,.,TRBV28,TRBJ1-5,once
TGTGCCAGCAGCTTACCGGGAGGGCCCCACGAGCAGTACTTC,CASSLPGGPHEQYF,TRBD2,TRBV7-2,TRBJ2-7,many
TGTGCCAGCAGCCGGGACGGCGAGATCTACGAGCAGTACTTC,CASSRDGEIYEQYF,.,TRBV6-1,TRBJ2-7,few
TGCGCCAGCAGCCAAGGGGGGAGGACGTCGACCCGGGGCTACACCTTC,CASSQGGRTSTRGYTF,.,TRBV4-1,TRBJ1-2,once
TGTGCCAGCAGACACAGGGCCCACGAGCAGTACTTC,CASRHRAHEQYF,.,TRBV6-6,TRBJ2-7,.
TGTGCCAGCAGCCAAGGCGGGGCCCCCTACGAGCAGTACTTC,CASSQGGAPYEQYF,.,TRBV3-1,TRBJ2-7,many
TGCGCCAGCAGCGCCGGACAGGGGGCAGATACGCAGTATTTT,CASSAGQGADTQYF,TRBD1,TRBV5-1,TRBJ2-3,few
TGCAGTGCTACCCCTCTTTCGCTCTCCTACAATGAGCAGTTCTTC,CSATPLSLSYNEQFF,.,TRBV20-1,TRBJ2-1,.
TGTGCCAGCAGTTTAAGCGGGACTAGCGGGGGGGGCACCCAGTACTTC,CASSLSGTSGGGTQYF,TRBD2,TRBV12-3/TRBV12-4,TRBJ2-7,few
TGTGCCAGCAGCCAGCACAGGGGTGGCGAGACCCAGTACTTC,CASSQHRGGETQYF,TRBD1,TRBV7-2,TRBJ2-5,.
TGCAGCGTTGAATTACAGCCCGGGGCCAACGTCCTGACTTTC,CSVELQPGANVLTF,.,TRBV29-1,TRBJ2-6,.
TGTGCCAGCAGTTGGGACAAAGCTAACTATGGCTACACCTTC,CASSWDKANYGYTF,.,TRBV6-5,TRBJ1-2,.
TGCAGTGCTAGGGCCCTGCGGGAGACCCAGTACTTC,CSARALRETQYF,.,TRBV20-1,TRBJ2-5,few